This TCR beta chain was captured by sequencing in a study of vaccination and CD4 T cells after COVID-19. Turning to the study itself: There were six male and four female convalescents, and two of them were Hispanic. Post-vaccination specimens were collected at a median of about 66 days following dose two (range 14 to 241).

A word on this clonotype: Antigen: not known.

Cultured CD4+ T-cell DNA underwent Oncomine TCR Beta short-read sequencing. A single record per CDR3 protein comes from TCRdb applying MiXCR to the PCR reads. The table shows around 19,000 distinct CDR3 sequences, with roughly 50% occurring only once. Treatment described: roughly 10-day PBMC culture with coronavirus spike peptide pools or control peptides (ViraFEST assay). Once peptide pools had expanded antigen-specific T cells, ViraFEST sequenced TCRs. Medium was half-exchanged with fresh IL-2 medium on days 3 and 7. This CDR3 contains 15 residues. With 6 bases clipped from V and 3 bases from J, the junction kept 9 bases outside the gene matches. Germline V gene lookup returns CDR1 SGHAT and CDR2 FQNNGV.

The chain has TRBV11-2 and TRBJ2-7; 9 bases fit TRBD1. The clonotype originates from a human donor who had recovered from COVID-19. Source material: CD4+ T cells from blood, cultured in vitro. The CDR3 DNA reads as TGTGCCAGCAGGACGCCGGGACAGGGTGACTACGAGCAGTACTTC. It codes for CASRTPGQGDYEQYF. The variable domain in full, with the rest retrieved from reference TRBV11-2 and TRBJ2-7, is EAGVAQSPRYKIIEKRQSVAFWCNPISGHATLYWYQQILGQGPKLLIQFQNNGVVDDSQLPKDRFSAERLKGVDSTLKIQPAKLEDSAVYLCASRTPGQGDYEQYFGPGTRLTVT.